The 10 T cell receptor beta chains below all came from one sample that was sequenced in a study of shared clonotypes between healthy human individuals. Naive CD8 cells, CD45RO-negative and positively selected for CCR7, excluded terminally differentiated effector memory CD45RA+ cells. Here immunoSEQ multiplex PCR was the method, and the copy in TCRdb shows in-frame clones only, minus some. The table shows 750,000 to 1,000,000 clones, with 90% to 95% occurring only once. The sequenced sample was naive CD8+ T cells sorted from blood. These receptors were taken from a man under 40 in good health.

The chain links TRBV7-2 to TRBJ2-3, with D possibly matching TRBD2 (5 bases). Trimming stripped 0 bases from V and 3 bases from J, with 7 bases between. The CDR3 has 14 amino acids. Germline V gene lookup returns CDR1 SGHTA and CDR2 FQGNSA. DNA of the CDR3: TGTGCCAGCAGCTTAGCTCGGGAAACAGATACGCAGTATTTT. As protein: CASSLARETDTQYF.

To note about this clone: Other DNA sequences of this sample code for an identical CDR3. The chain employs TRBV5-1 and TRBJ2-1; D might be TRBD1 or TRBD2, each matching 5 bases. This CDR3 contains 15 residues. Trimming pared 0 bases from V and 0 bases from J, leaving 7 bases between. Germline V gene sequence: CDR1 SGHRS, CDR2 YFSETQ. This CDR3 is CASSLEGSSYNEQFF. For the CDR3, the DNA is TGCGCCAGCAGCTTGGAGGGGAGCTCCTACAATGAGCAGTTCTTC.

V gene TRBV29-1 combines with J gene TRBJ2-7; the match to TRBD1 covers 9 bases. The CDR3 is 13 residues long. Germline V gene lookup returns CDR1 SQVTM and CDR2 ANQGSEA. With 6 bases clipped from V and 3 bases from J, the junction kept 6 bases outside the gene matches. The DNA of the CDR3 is TGCAGCGTCGGGACAGGGAGGAGCTACGAGCAGTACTTC. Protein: CSVGTGRSYEQYF.

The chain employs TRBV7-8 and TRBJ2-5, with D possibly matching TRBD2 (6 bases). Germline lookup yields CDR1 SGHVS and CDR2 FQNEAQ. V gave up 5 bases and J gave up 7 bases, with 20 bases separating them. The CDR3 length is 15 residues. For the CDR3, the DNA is TGTGCCAGCAGCCTTCTAGAACTTCGGGGGAGGACCCAGTACTTC. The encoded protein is CASSLLELRGRTQYF.

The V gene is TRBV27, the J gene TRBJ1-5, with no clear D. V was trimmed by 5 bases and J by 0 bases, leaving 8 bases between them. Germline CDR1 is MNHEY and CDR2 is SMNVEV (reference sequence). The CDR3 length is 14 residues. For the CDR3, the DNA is TGTGCCAGCAGTCCCCTCTATAGCAATCAGCCCCAGCATTTT. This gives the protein CASSPLYSNQPQHF.

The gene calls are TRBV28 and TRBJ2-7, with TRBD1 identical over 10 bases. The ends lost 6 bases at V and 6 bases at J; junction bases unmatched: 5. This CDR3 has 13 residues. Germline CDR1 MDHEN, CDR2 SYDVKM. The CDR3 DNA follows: TGTGCCAGCAGACTTAGGACAGGGGGCGAGCAGTACTTC. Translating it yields CASRLRTGGEQYF. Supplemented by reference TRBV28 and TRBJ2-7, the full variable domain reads DVKVTQSSRYLVKRTGEKVFLECVQDMDHENMFWYRQDPGLGLRLIYFSYDVKMKEKGDIPEGYSVSREKKERFSLILESASTNQTSMYLCASRLRTGGEQYFGPGTRLTVT.

This chain's CDR3 is CASTVGEGWNTEAFF. CDR3 coding DNA: TGTGCCAGCACCGTGGGTGAGGGCTGGAACACTGAAGCTTTCTTT. The rearrangement joins TRBV5-5 to TRBJ1-1; D uncertain. The CDR3 totals 15 residues. Germline-derived CDR1 and CDR2 are SGHKS and YYEKEE (reference sequence). V was trimmed by 6 bases and J by 1 base, leaving 16 bases between them.

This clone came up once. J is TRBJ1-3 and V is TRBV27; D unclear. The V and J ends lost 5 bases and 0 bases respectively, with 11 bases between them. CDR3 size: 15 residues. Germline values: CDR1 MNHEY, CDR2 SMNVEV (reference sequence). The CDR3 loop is CASSIAPDSGNTIYF. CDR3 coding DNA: TGTGCCAGCAGTATAGCACCAGACTCTGGAAACACCATATATTTT.

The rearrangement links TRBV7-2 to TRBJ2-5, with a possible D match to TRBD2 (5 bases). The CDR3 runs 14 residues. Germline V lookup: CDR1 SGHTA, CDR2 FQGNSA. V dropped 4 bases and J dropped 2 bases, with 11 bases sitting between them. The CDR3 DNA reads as TGTGCCAGCAGCTCGCCCACGGGACAAGAGACCCAGTACTTC. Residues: CASSSPTGQETQYF.

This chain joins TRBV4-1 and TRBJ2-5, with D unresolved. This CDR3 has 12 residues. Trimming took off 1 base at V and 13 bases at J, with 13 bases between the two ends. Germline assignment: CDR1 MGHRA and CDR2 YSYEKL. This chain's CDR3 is CASSQGSDLRYF. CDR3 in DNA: TGCGCCAGCAGCCAAGGGTCGGACCTCAGGTACTTC.